This note documents a single TCR beta chain sequence. Antigen unknown. This entry comes from a study of cytotoxic CD8 clonotypes in ibrutinib-treated CLL. Turning to the study itself: Responses: about 25 partial, 2 complete; after median roughly 68 months, about 15 stayed remitted, approximately twelve progressed.

Per the germline V gene, CDR1 is MDHEN and CDR2 is SYDVKM. V was pared by 6 bases and J by 1 base, with 9 bases between. This CDR3 comprises 13 residues. Cryopreserved PBMCs were the source of around 2 micrograms of genomic DNA, which went to TCR beta libraries. Study-level results: While tracking circulating CD8+ T-cell counts, baseline clonality exceeded that of age-matched healthy donors. Clonality increased at ibrutinib response, then returned toward baseline at progression.

Clones were read by immunoSEQ multiplex PCR, and TCRdb kept only the in-frame ones, dropping some. The table includes about 72,000 clones, more than 75% detected once. This chain uses TRBV28 with TRBJ2-5; D is perhaps TRBD1 or TRBD2 (5 bases each). This TCR was sampled from a human donor with chronic lymphocytic leukemia. The source material was PBMCs, sampled at disease progression, from a patient treated with ibrutinib. The CDR3 protein is CASSPGTQETQYF. In DNA form, the CDR3 reads TGTGCCAGCAGCCCCGGGACCCAAGAGACCCAGTACTTC.